This entry lists 7 T cell receptor beta chains sequenced from one sample in a study of blood T cell repertoires in COVID-19. Repertoires were generated with immunoSEQ multiplex PCR, while TCRdb's copy carries only in-frame clones and drops some. The repertoire consists of hundreds of thousands of clones, with about 91% occurring once and the leading ten covering approximately 6%. Specimen: peripheral blood. Every receptor here comes from a woman in her 30s with COVID-19, enrolled during active disease.

This chain connects TRBV11-2 to TRBJ1-6, with 7 bases matching TRBD1. V trimming: 1 base; J trimming: 5 bases; junction bases outside the gene matches: 5. This CDR3 comprises 16 residues. Germline-derived CDR1 and CDR2 are SGHAT and FQNNGV. The CDR3 sequence is CASSLGWGQHNSPLHF. CDR3 in DNA: TGTGCCAGCAGCTTAGGGTGGGGACAGCATAATTCACCCCTCCACTTT.

The V call is TRBV11-2, the J call TRBJ2-7, with a tentative D call TRBD2 (6 bases). The V gene's germline CDR1 is SGHAT and CDR2 FQNNGV. The CDR3 totals 14 residues. Trimming took 1 base from V and 4 from J, leaving 11 bases between them. CDR3 nucleotide sequence: TGTGCCAGCAGCTTAGTCGGGGGTTGGTACGAGCAGTACGTC. Its translation is CASSLVGGWYEQYV.

The chain is built from TRBV3-1 (or the pseudogene TRBV3-2) and TRBJ2-5, with 8 bases fitting TRBD2. The germline V gene has CDR1 LGHDT and CDR2 YNNKEL (reference sequence). The CDR3 loop spans 14 amino acids. The V and J ends lost 0 bases and 14 bases, in that order; junction bases with no gene match: 11. The CDR3 region has the DNA TGTGCCAGCAGCCAAGACCACTCGGGGGGGCGCGTTTACTTC. It translates to CASSQDHSGGRVYF.

This clone appeared once. CDR3 in amino acids: CASSPETSGRRDEQYV. The CDR3 nucleotides are TGTGCCAGCTCACCAGAAACTAGCGGGAGGAGGGACGAGCAGTACGTC. The V call is TRBV18, the J call TRBJ2-7, with 12 nucleotides matching TRBD2. Germline loops: CDR1 KGHSH, CDR2 LQKENI. The CDR3 has 16 residues. The V segment lost 2 bases and the J segment 5 bases; nucleotides outside the gene matches: 7.

The chain combines TRBV13 with TRBJ2-7; 7 bases match TRBD2. Germline V gene sequence: CDR1 PRHDT, CDR2 FYEKMQ (reference sequence). The CDR3 sequence is 13 residues long. Unmatched junction bases numbered 7, after V lost 8 bases and J lost 3 bases. CDR3 sequence: CASGSAGVYEQYF. In nucleotides, the CDR3 is TGTGCCAGCGGATCCGCGGGGGTCTACGAGCAGTACTTC.

The chain has TRBV21-1 and TRBJ1-2; the listed D gene, TRBD1, was not tested against the DNA. TRBV21-1 is a pseudogene locus. The CDR3 length is 19 residues. CDR3: CASSTLQGGQESHAGGYTF. The CDR3 bases are TGTGCCAGCAGCACCCTTCAGGGGGGACAGGAGAGCCACGCGGGAGGCTACACCTTC.

This clone was seen a handful of times. This chain connects TRBV7-2 to TRBJ1-6; 7 bases line up with TRBD1. V dropped 1 base and J dropped 9; count of bases not matched to a gene: 6. This CDR3 comprises 15 residues. The germline V gene encodes CDR1 SGHTA and CDR2 FQGNSA. CDR3 sequence reads: CASSLETGYGSPLHF. CDR3 sequence (DNA): TGTGCCAGCAGCTTAGAGACAGGGTATGGTTCACCCCTCCACTTT.